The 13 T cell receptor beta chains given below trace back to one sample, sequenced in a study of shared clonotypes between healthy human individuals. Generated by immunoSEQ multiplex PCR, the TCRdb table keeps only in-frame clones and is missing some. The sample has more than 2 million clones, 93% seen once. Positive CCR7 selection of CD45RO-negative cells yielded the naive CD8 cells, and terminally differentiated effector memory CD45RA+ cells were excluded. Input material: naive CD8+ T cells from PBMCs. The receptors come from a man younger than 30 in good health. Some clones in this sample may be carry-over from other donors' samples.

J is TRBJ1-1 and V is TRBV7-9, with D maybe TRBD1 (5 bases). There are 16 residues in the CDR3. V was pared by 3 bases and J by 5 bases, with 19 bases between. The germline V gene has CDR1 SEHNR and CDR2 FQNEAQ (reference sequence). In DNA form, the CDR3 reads TGTGCCAGCAGCTTGGATCTACAGGCCCCGAGGACTGAAGCTTTCTTT. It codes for CASSLDLQAPRTEAFF. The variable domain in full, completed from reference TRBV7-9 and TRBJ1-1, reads DTGVSQNPRHKITKRGQNVTFRCDPISEHNRLYWYRQTLGQGPEFLTYFQNEAQLEKSRLLSDRFSAERPKGSFSTLEIQRTEQGDSAMYLCASSLDLQAPRTEAFFGQGTRLTVV.

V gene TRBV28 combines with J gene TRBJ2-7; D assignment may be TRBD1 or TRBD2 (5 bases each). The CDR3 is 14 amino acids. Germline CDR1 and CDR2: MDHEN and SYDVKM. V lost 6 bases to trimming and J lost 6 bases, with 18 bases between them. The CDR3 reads CASRRSGRPSEQYF. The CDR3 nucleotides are TGTGCCAGCAGGCGATCGGGACGGCCCTCCGAGCAGTACTTC.

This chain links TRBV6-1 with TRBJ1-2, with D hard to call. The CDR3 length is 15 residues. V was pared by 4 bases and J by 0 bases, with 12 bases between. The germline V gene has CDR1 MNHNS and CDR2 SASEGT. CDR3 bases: TGTGCCAGCAGTGGCAGAACAAATGCTAACTATGGCTACACCTTC. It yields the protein CASSGRTNANYGYTF.

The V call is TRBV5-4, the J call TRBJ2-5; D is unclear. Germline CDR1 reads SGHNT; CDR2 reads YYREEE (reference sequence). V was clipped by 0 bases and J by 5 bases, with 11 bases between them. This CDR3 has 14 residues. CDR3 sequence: CASSLVLSSETQYF. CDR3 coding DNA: TGTGCCAGCAGCTTGGTTCTTAGTAGTGAGACCCAGTACTTC.

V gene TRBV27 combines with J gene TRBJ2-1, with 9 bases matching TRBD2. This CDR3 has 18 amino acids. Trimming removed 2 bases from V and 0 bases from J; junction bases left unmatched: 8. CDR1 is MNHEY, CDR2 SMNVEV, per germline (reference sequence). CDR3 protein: CASSLAGGYSISYNEQFF. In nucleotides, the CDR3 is TGTGCCAGCAGTTTAGCGGGAGGGTATTCCATCTCCTACAATGAGCAGTTCTTC.

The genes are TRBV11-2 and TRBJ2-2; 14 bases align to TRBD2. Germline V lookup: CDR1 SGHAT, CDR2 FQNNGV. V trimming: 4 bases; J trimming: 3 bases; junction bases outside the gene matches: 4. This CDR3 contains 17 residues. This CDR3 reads CASSSGLAGGYTGELFF. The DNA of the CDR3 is TGTGCCAGCAGCTCCGGACTAGCGGGAGGTTACACCGGGGAGCTGTTTTTT.

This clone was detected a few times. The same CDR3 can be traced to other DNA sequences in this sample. CDR3 loop: CASSLDNSYEQYF. CDR3 in DNA: TGTGCCAGCAGCTTGGACAACTCCTACGAGCAGTACTTC. The rearrangement uses TRBV5-6 and TRBJ2-7; unclear D gene. Trimming shortened V by 0 bases and J by 0 bases, and 4 bases separated the two germline ends. The CDR3 runs 13 residues. Germline CDR1 and CDR2: SGHDT and YYEEEE.

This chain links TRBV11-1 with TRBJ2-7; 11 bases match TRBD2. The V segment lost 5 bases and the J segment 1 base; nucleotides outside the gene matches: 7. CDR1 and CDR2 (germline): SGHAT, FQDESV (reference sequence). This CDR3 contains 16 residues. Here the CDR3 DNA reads TGTGCCAGCAGCGGTGGGACTAGCGGCTCTTCCTACGAGCAGTACTTC. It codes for CASSGGTSGSSYEQYF.

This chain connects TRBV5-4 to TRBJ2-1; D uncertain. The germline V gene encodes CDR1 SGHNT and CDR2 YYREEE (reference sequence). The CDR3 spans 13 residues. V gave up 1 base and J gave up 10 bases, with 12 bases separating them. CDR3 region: CASSLWGIEEQFF. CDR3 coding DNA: TGTGCCAGCAGCTTGTGGGGAATCGAGGAGCAGTTCTTC.

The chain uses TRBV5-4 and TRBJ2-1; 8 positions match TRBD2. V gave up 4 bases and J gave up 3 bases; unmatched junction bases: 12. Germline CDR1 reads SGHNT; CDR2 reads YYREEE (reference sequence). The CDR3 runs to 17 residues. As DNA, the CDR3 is TGTGCCAGCAGCCCTTGGCTGGTAGCGGGATTCTACAATGAGCAGTTCTTC. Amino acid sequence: CASSPWLVAGFYNEQFF.

CDR3 region: CASSTTLAGGPEDTQYF. The DNA for the CDR3 is TGTGCCAGCAGCACTACCCTAGCGGGAGGGCCCGAGGATACGCAGTATTTT. The gene calls are TRBV2 and TRBJ2-3; TRBD2 matches at 12 bases. CDR3 size: 17 residues. The trim removed 6 bases at V and 6 bases at J, leaving 13 bases unmatched. CDR1 and CDR2 from the germline V gene are SNHLY and FYNNEI. Supplemented by reference TRBV2 and TRBJ2-3, the full variable domain reads EPEVTQTPSHQVTQMGQEVILRCVPISNHLYFYWYRQILGQKVEFLVSFYNNEISEKSEIFDDQFSVERPDGSNFTLKIRSTKLEDSAMYFCASSTTLAGGPEDTQYFGPGTRLTVL.

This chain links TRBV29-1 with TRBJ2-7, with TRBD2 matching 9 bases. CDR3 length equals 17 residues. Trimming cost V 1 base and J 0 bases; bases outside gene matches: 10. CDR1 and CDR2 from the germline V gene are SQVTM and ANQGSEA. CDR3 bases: TGCAGCGTTGAAGCACTAGCGGGCGACGGGGGCTCCTACGAGCAGTACTTC. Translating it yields CSVEALAGDGGSYEQYF.

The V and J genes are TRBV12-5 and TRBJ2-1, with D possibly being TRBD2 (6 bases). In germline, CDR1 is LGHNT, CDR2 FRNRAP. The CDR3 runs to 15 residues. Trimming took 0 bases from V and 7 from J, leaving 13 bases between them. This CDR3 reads CASGLVGGGGNEQFF. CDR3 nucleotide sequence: TGTGCTAGTGGTTTGGTGGGAGGCGGTGGAAATGAGCAGTTCTTC.